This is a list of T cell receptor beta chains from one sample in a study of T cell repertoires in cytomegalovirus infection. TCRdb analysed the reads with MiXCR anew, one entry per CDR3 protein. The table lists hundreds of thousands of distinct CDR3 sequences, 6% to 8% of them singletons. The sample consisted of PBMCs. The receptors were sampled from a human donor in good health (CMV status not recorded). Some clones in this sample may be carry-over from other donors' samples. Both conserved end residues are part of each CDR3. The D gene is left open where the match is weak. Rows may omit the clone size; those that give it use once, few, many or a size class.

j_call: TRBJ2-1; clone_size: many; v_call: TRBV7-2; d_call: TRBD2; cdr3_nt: TGTGCCAGCAGCTCCCAAAATGGCGGGGGGGCGAATGAGCAGTTCTTC; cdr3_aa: CASSSQNGGGANEQFF
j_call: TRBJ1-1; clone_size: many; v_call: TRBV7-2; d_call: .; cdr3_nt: TGTGCCAGCAGCTTAGGAGTATATGCTGAAGCTTTCTTT; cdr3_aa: CASSLGVYAEAFF
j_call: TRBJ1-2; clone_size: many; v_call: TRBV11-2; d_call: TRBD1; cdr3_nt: TGTGCCAGCAGCTTTGGACCCCTTGGAGAGACAGGGGAGCCTTATGGCTACACCTTC; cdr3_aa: CASSFGPLGETGEPYGYTF
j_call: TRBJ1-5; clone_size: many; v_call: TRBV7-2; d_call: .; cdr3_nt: TGTGCCAGCAGCCCTCCTGGGTTTAGCAATCAGCCCCAGCATTTT; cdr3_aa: CASSPPGFSNQPQHF
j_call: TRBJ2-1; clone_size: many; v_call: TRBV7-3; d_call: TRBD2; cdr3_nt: TGTGCCAGCAGCTCCAGCGGGGGGGATTACAATGAGCAGTTCTTC; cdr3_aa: CASSSSGGDYNEQFF
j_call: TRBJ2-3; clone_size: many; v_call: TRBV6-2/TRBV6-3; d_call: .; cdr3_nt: TGTGCCAGCAGTTTTGGGGAGGCAACGGGAACCCTCCCTGGTACAGATACGCAGTATTTT; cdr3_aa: CASSFGEATGTLPGTDTQYF
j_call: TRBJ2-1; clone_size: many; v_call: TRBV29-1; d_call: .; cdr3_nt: TGCAGCGTTGAAGACAAAAGGTACAATGAGCAGTTCTTC; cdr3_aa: CSVEDKRYNEQFF
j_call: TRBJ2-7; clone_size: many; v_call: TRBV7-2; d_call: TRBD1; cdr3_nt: TGTGCCAACTTGGACAGGGGGGTAGCAAAGCAGTACTTC; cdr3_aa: CANLDRGVAKQYF
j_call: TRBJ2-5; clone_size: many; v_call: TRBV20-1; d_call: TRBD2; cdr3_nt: TGCAGTGCTCGGGGACTAGACCGGGAGACCCAGTACTTC; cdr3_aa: CSARGLDRETQYF
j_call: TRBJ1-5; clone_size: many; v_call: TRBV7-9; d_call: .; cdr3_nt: TGTGCCAGCAGCTACGGCAGTAGCAATCAGCCCCAGCATTTT; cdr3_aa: CASSYGSSNQPQHF
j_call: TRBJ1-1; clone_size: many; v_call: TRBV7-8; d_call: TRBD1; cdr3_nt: TGTGCCAGCAGCGTAACAGGGGTTCTGGGTCCACCGAACACTGAAGCTTTCTTT; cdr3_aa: CASSVTGVLGPPNTEAFF
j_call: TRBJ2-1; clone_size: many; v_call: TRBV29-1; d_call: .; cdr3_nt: TGCAGCGTTGAAGTTCCGGGGCTCGGGCAGTTCTTC; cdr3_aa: CSVEVPGLGQFF
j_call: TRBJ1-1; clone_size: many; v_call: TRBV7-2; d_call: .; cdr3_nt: TGTGCCAGCCCGCCTGACGCTTTCTTT; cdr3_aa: CASPPDAFF
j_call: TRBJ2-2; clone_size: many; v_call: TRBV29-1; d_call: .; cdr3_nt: TGCAGCGTTGTTCTGCTGGAATCCCCCCCCGGGGAGCTGTTTTTT; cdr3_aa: CSVVLLESPPGELFF
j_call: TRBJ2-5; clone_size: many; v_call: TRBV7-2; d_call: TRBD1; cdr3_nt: TGTGCCAGCAGCTTAGATGGCAGGGGGCAAGAGACCCAGTACTTC; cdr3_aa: CASSLDGRGQETQYF
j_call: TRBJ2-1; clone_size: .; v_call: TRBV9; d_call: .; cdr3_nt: TGTGCCAGCAGCGTAGAGGGGTACTCCTACAATGAGCAGTTCTTC; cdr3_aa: CASSVEGYSYNEQFF
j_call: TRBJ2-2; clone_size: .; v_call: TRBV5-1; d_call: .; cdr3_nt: TGCGCCAGCAGCTTGGGCACCGGGACACACTACACCGGGGAGCTGTTTTTT; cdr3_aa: CASSLGTGTHYTGELFF
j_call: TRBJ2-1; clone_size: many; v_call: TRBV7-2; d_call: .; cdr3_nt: TGTGCCAGCAGCTTAGATCACCAGTCCTACAATGAGCAGTTCTTC; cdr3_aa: CASSLDHQSYNEQFF
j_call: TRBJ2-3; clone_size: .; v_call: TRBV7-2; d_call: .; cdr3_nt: TGTGCCAGCAGCTTAGATATAGGGAGTAGAACAGATACGCAGTATTTT; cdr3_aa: CASSLDIGSRTDTQYF
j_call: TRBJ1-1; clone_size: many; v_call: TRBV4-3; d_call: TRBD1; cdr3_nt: TGCGCCAGCAGCCAAGATTGGCGGGACAGGGCAATGAACACTGAAGCTTTCTTT; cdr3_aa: CASSQDWRDRAMNTEAFF
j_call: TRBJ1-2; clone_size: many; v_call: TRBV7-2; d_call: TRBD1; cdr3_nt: TGTGCCAGCAGCTTTTGGGACAGGACGTACTATGGCTACACCTTC; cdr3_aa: CASSFWDRTYYGYTF
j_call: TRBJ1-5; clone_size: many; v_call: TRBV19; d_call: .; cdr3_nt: TGTGCCAGTAGTATAGGGGGGATTCTAAATCAGCCCCAGCATTTT; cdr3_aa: CASSIGGILNQPQHF
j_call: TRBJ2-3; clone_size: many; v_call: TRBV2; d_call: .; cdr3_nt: TGTGCCAGCAGTGACCTGGCCTCCGCGGCGCAGTATTTT; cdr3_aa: CASSDLASAAQYF
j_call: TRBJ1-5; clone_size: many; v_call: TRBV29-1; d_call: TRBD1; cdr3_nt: TGCAGCGTTAAGGGGGCTGGAAATCAGCCCCAGCATTTT; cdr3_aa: CSVKGAGNQPQHF
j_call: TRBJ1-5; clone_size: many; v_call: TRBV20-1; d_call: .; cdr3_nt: TGCAGTGCTAACAGCTTGCGCAATCAGCCCCAGCATTTT; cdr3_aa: CSANSLRNQPQHF
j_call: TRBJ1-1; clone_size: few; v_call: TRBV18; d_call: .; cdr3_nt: TGTGCCAGCTCACCGGAAGCGGGGGCTTATGGCACTGAAGCTTTCTTT; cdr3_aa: CASSPEAGAYGTEAFF
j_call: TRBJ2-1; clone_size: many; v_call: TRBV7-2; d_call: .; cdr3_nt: TGTGCCAGCAGCTTAGGGCCAGGGAGGAATGAGCAGTTCTTC; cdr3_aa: CASSLGPGRNEQFF
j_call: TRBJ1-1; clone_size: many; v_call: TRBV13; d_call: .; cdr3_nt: TGTGCCAGCCTCTGGGGGACTGAAGCTTTCTTT; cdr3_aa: CASLWGTEAFF
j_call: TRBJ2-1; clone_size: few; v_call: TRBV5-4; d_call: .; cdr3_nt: TGTGCCAGCAGCTTGGACGCTCTTTCGAAACTTGAGCAGTTCTTC; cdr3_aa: CASSLDALSKLEQFF
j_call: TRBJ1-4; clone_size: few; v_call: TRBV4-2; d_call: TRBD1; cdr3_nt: TGTGCCAGCAGTCGGGACAGGCTTAATGAAAAACTGTTTTTT; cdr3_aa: CASSRDRLNEKLFF
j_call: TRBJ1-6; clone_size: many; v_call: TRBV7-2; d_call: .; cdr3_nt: TGTGCCAGCAGCTCTACCGGGACACCGGGACGAGGCTCCTATAATTCACCCCTCCACTTT; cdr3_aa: CASSSTGTPGRGSYNSPLHF
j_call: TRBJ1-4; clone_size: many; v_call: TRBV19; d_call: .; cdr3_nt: TGTGCCAGTGGGGACATTAATGAAAAACTGTTTTTT; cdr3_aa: CASGDINEKLFF
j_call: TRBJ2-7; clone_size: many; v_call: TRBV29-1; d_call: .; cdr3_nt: TGCAGCGTTGAATCAGCCTACGAGCAGTACTTC; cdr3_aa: CSVESAYEQYF
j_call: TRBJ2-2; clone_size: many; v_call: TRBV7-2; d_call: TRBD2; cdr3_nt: TGTGCCAGCAGCTTAGCGCCGGGACTAGCGGGGGGGCTGTTTTTT; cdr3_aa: CASSLAPGLAGGLFF
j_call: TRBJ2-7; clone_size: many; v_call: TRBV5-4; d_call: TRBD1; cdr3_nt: TGTGCCAGCAGCCCAGGGCCTGGGACAGCCACCTACGAGCAGTACTTC; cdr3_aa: CASSPGPGTATYEQYF
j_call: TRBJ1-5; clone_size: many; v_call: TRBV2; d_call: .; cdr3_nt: TGTGCCAGCAGTGAACGGGGGCCGAGCAATCAGCCCCAGCATTTT; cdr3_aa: CASSERGPSNQPQHF
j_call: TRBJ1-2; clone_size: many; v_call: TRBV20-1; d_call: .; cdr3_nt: TGCAGTGCTAGGACTGCGGCGACAGCCTCTAACTATGGCTACACCTTC; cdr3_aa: CSARTAATASNYGYTF
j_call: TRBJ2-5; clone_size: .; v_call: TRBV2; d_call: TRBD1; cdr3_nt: TGTGCCAGCAGTGGACAGGGAAGAGAGACCCAGTACTTC; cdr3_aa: CASSGQGRETQYF
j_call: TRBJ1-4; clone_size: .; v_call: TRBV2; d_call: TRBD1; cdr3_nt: TGTGCCAGTTTCCGGGACAGTTATGAAAAACTGTTTTTT; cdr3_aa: CASFRDSYEKLFF
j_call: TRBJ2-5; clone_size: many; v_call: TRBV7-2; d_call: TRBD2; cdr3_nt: TGTGCCAGCAGCCGCGGACTAGCGGGGGGAGAGACCCAGTACTTC; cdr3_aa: CASSRGLAGGETQYF
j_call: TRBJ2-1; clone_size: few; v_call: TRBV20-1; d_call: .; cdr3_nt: TGCAGTGCTAGATATGACCAAGTGGGGTTCGGCGAGCAGTTCTTC; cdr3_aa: CSARYDQVGFGEQFF
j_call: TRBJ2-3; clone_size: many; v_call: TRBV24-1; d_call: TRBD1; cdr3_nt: TGTGCCACCAGTGAATCCGTAGGACAGGGCACAGATACGCAGTATTTT; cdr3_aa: CATSESVGQGTDTQYF
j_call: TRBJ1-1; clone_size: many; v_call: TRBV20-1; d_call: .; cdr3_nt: TGCAGTGCTAGAGAAGGCAGTACGAACACTGAAGCTTTCTTT; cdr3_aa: CSAREGSTNTEAFF
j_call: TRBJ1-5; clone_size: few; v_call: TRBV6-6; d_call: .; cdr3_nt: TGTGCCAGCAGCCTAGGACGTTCGGGCAATCAGCCCCAGCATTTT; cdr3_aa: CASSLGRSGNQPQHF
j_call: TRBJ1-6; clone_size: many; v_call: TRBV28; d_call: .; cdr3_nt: TGTGCCAGCAGATTAACACAGGGACTTAATTCACCCCTCCACTTT; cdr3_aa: CASRLTQGLNSPLHF
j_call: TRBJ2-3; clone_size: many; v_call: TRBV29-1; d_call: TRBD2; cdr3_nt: TGCAGCGTTGCCCCTAGCGGGGTGCGCACAGATACGCAGTATTTT; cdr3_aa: CSVAPSGVRTDTQYF
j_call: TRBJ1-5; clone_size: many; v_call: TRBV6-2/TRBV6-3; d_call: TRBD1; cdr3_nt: TGTGCCAGCAGTTACACGGACAGGGGGCAAAATCAGCCCCAGCATTTT; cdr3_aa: CASSYTDRGQNQPQHF
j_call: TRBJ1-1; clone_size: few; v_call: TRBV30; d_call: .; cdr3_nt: TGTGCCTGGGATCGAGGGCGGACTGAAGCTTTCTTT; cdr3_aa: CAWDRGRTEAFF
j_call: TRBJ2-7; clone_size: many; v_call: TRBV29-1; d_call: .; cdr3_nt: TGCAGCGTTACTTCGAGCTCCTACGAGCAGTACTTC; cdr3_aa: CSVTSSSYEQYF
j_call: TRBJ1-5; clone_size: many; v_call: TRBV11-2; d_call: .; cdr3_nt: TGTGCCAGCAGCTTAGGACACCCAGGCGGTGGACCCCAGCATTTT; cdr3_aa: CASSLGHPGGGPQHF
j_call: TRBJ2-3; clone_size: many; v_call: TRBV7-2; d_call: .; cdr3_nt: TGTGCCAGCAGCCCCCGGGGCGGGGATACGCAGTATTTT; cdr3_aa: CASSPRGGDTQYF
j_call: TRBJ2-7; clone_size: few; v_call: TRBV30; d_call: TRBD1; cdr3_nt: TGTGCCTGGAGCCCTACAGGGGATGAGCAGTACTTC; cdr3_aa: CAWSPTGDEQYF
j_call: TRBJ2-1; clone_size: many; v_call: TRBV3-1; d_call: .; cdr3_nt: TGTGCCAGCAGCCCCCCGGGTAGTCTTTCCTACAATGAGCAGTTCTTC; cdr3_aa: CASSPPGSLSYNEQFF
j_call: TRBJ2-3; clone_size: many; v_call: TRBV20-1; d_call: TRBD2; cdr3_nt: TGCAGTGCTAGCATGGCTAGCGGGGGTTTGGGGGATACGCAGTATTTT; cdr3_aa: CSASMASGGLGDTQYF
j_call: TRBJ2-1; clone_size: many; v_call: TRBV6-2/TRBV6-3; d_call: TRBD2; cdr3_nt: TGTGCCAGTACTTTAGCGGGGGGTTGGAATGAGCAGTTCTTC; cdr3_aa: CASTLAGGWNEQFF
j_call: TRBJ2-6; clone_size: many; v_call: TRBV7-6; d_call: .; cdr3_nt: TGTGCCAGCAGCTTAGAAGGGACTGGGGCCAACGTCCTGACTTTC; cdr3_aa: CASSLEGTGANVLTF
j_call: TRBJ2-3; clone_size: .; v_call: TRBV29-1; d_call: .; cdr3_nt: TGCAGCGTTGCCTTGATCACAGATACGCAGTATTTT; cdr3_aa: CSVALITDTQYF
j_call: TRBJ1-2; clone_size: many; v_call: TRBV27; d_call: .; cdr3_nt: TGTGCCAGCAGTCCACGGGGGGACCGCTATGGCTACACCTTC; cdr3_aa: CASSPRGDRYGYTF
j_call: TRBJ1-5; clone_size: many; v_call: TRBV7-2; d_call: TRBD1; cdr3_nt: TGTGCCAGCAGCTTAATGGGGCAGGGGGCCCAGCCCCAGCATTTT; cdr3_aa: CASSLMGQGAQPQHF
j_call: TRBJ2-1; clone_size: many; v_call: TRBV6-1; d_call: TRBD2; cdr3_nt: TGTGCCAGCAGTGACTCCCCCGGGACTAGCGCTCCTCTTCGGCAGTTCTTC; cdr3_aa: CASSDSPGTSAPLRQFF